This T cell receptor (beta chain) was observed in a study of PD-L1 blockade in urothelial cancer. Study overall: Prior chemotherapy ranged from 0 to 3 regimens per patient.

Sequencing used immunoSEQ multiplex PCR; TCRdb keeps in-frame clones, though not all of them. The repertoire has approximately 51,000 clones, about 90% of them found once; the top ten carry approximately 16%. Trimming removed 1 base from V and 2 bases from J, with 12 bases in between. The CDR3 is 15 residues long. CDR1 SGHRS and CDR2 YFSETQ come from the germline V gene. The TCR originated in a man in his sixties with urothelial cancer. The genes are TRBV5-1 and TRBJ1-2; possibly TRBD1 for D (6 bases). The material was PBMCs, obtained around atezolizumab (anti-PD-L1) treatment. CDR3 nucleotides: TGCGCCAGCAGCTTGTATAGTGGACAGAACTATGGCTACACCTTC. Its translation is CASSLYSGQNYGYTF.